These 5 T cell receptor beta chains originate from one sample sequenced in a study of T cell repertoires in cytomegalovirus infection. These receptors' targets are unknown. TCRdb used MiXCR to reprocess the reads, holding one entry per CDR3 protein. This table has about 830,000 distinct CDR3 sequences, 32% appearing once. Source: cultured CD8+ T cells from PBMCs, taken from culture after CMV antigen stimulation. These receptors were collected from a human donor in good health (CMV status not recorded). Some clones in this sample may be carry-over from other donors' samples.

This chain links TRBV7-9 with TRBJ2-1; the match to TRBD2 covers 15 bases. Trimming cost V 7 bases and J 0 bases; bases outside gene matches: 16. The CDR3 is 21 residues long. Germline V CDR1 and CDR2: SEHNR, FQNEAQ (reference sequence). In DNA, the CDR3 is TGTGCCAGCAACGGAGCGTCCCCGGGACTAGCGGGGGGCCCCTCCTACAATGAGCAGTTCTTC. Amino acids: CASNGASPGLAGGPSYNEQFF.

Details on this clonotype: One base away lies a much larger clone, so this may be a sequencing read error. The rearrangement uses TRBV6-1 and TRBJ1-2, with 9 bases that match TRBD1. The CDR3 is made up of 15 amino acids. The germline gives CDR1 MNHNS, CDR2 SASEGT. The CDR3 DNA is TGTGCCTGCAGTGAAAGGACAGGGGCGAAGTATGGCTACACCTTC. Its protein is CACSERTGAKYGYTF.

The chain combines TRBV6-2 or TRBV6-3 with TRBJ2-3; no firm D call. Trimming pared 5 bases from V and 2 bases from J, leaving 14 bases between. The CDR3 runs to 15 residues. Germline lookup yields CDR1 MNHEY and CDR2 SVGEGT. Here the CDR3 reads CASSPGTLYTDTQYF. The CDR3, as DNA: TGTGCCAGCAGTCCAGGCACCCTCTACACAGATACGCAGTATTTT.

This clonotype appeared a few times. The gene calls are TRBV6-5 and TRBJ2-1; D is possibly TRBD2 (6 bases). Germline V CDR1 and CDR2: MNHEY, SVGAGI. The CDR3 has 10 residues. Trimming took 10 bases from V and 5 from J, leaving 6 bases between them. For the CDR3, the DNA is TGTGCCACGGGGGACAATGAGCAGTTCTTC. It encodes CATGDNEQFF.

J is TRBJ2-1 and V is TRBV19; 8 nucleotides line up with TRBD2. Trimming at V came to 7 bases and at J to 4 bases, leaving 12 bases not matched to a gene. CDR3 length equals 16 residues. CDR1 is LNHDA and CDR2 is SQIVND in the germline V gene (reference sequence). The CDR3 is CASTRRLAGGYNEQFF. Here the CDR3 DNA reads TGTGCCAGTACTCGGCGTCTAGCGGGCGGTTACAATGAGCAGTTCTTC. Complete variable domain (other parts from reference TRBV19 and TRBJ2-1): DGGITQSPKYLFRKEGQNVTLSCEQNLNHDAMYWYRQDPGQGLRLIYYSQIVNDFQKGDIAEGYSVSREKKESFPLTVTSAQKNPTAFYLCASTRRLAGGYNEQFFGPGTRLTVL.